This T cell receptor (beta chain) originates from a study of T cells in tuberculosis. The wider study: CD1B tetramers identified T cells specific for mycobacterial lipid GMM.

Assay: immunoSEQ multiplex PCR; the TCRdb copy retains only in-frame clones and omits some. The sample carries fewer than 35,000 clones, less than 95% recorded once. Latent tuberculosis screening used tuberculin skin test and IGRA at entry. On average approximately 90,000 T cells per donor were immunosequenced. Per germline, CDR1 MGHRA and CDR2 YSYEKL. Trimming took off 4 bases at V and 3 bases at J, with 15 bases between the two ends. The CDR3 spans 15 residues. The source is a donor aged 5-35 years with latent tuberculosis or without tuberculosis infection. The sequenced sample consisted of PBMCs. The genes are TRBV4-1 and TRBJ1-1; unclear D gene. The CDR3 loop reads CASSPQVRTDTEAFF. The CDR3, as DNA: TGCGCCAGCAGCCCCCAGGTCCGTACGGACACTGAAGCTTTCTTT.